One sample yielded the 15 T cell receptor beta chains listed below, sequenced in a study of blood T cell repertoires in COVID-19. The method was immunoSEQ multiplex PCR; TCRdb's version includes in-frame clones alone and lacks a portion of them. Among more than 150,000 clones listed, 84% were seen once. The sample comprised PBMCs or T cells enriched from blood (not recorded which). These receptor sequences come from a woman in her 50s who had recovered from COVID-19.

The chain links TRBV4-3 to TRBJ1-2, with a possible D match to TRBD1 (6 bases). CDR1 and CDR2 from the germline V gene are LGHNA and YSLEER. This CDR3 comprises 15 residues. The V and J ends lost 3 bases and 8 bases respectively, with 19 bases between them. In nucleotides, the CDR3 is TGCGCCAGCAGCCAGGGAATCGGCAGGGGCGAGGGCTACACCTTC. Its translation: CASSQGIGRGEGYTF.

This rearrangement joins TRBV19 to TRBJ1-3, with D hard to call. Germline assignment: CDR1 LNHDA and CDR2 SQIVND (reference sequence). The V and J ends lost 9 bases and 1 base respectively, with 7 bases between them. CDR3 length: 12 amino acids. The CDR3 spells CASRWSGNTIYF. Here the CDR3 DNA reads TGTGCCAGCCGGTGGTCTGGAAACACCATATATTTT.

V gene TRBV4-2 combines with J gene TRBJ2-2, with TRBD1 matching 7 bases. The CDR3 has 18 residues. Germline CDR1 is LGHNA and CDR2 is YNFKEQ. V shed 7 bases and J 3 bases; nucleotides not matched to a gene: 17. Here the CDR3 DNA reads TGTGCCAGCAAACTTTCTGTGTCTGACAGGGCTTACACCGGGGAGCTGTTTTTT. Its protein product is CASKLSVSDRAYTGELFF.

In its sample, this clone was seen once. J is TRBJ2-7 and V is TRBV7-2; 7 nucleotides line up with TRBD2. V lost 5 bases to trimming and J lost 3 bases; unmatched junction nucleotides: 10. Germline V CDR1 and CDR2: SGHTA, FQGNSA. There are 15 residues in the CDR3. The CDR3 DNA is TGTGCCAGCAGCCAGGCGAGACTAGCTATCTACGAGCAGTACTTC. Its translation: CASSQARLAIYEQYF.

CDR3: CASSQATVSNQPQHF. CDR3 bases: TGTGCCAGCAGCCAAGCGACAGTTAGCAATCAGCCCCAGCATTTT. This chain joins TRBV3-1 (or the pseudogene TRBV3-2) and TRBJ1-5; D might be TRBD1 (5 bases). Germline V gives CDR1 LGHDT, CDR2 YNNKEL (reference sequence). The germline V and J ends were trimmed by 1 base and 0 bases, with 7 bases remaining between them. The CDR3 totals 15 residues.

The V gene is TRBV5-6, the J gene TRBJ1-5; 7 bases match TRBD1. This CDR3 is built from 14 residues. Unmatched junction bases numbered 5, after V lost 4 bases and J lost 4 bases. CDR1 is SGHDT, CDR2 YYEEEE, per germline. CDR3 in DNA: TGTGCCAGCAGCCAGGGACAGACAAATCAGCCCCAGCATTTT. Translation: CASSQGQTNQPQHF.

The chain is built from TRBV5-8 and TRBJ2-5; D may be TRBD2 (7 bases). The germline V and J ends were trimmed by 0 bases and 1 base, with 10 bases remaining between them. The CDR3 extends over 15 amino acids. Germline V lookup: CDR1 SGHTS, CDR2 YDEGEE. The CDR3 DNA reads as TGTGCCAGCAGCTTGGGGGAGGGGGTCCAAGAGACCCAGTACTTC. The encoded protein is CASSLGEGVQETQYF. The complete variable domain, with remaining parts taken from reference TRBV5-8 and TRBJ2-5, reads EAGVTQSPTHLIKTRGQQATLRCSPISGHTSVYWYQQALGLGLQFLLWYDEGEERNRGNFPPRFSGRQFPNYSSELNVNALELEDSALYLCASSLGEGVQETQYFGPGTRLLVL.

This chain's CDR3 is CASSLALMTGSYEQYF. CDR3 coding DNA: TGTGCCAGCAGCTTAGCCCTAATGACAGGGAGCTACGAGCAGTACTTC. The rearrangement joins TRBV7-2 to TRBJ2-7; 7 nucleotides align to TRBD1. J lost 3 bases, V lost 0 bases, and 8 bases had no gene match. The germline gives CDR1 SGHTA, CDR2 FQGNSA. CDR3 length equals 16 residues.

CDR3 bases: TGTGCCAGCACCCCCCCCGGGGGGGGCAGTACAGATACGCAGTATTTT. Its translation: CASTPPGGGSTDTQYF. The gene calls are TRBV27 and TRBJ2-3, with 8 positions matching TRBD2. Per the germline V gene, CDR1 is MNHEY and CDR2 is SMNVEV (reference sequence). V shed 7 bases, J shed 3 bases, and the junction held 12 bases outside the gene matches. The CDR3 runs 16 residues.

This clone came up once. J is TRBJ1-1 and V is TRBV20-1; 7 nucleotides match TRBD1. The CDR3 loop spans 18 amino acids. The germline gives CDR1 DFQATT, CDR2 SNEGSKA (reference sequence). After removal of 3 bases from V and 4 bases from J, the junction contained 20 bases not matched to a gene. This CDR3 is CSASRGSQMTGRGTEAFF. As DNA, the CDR3 is TGCAGTGCTAGTAGGGGGTCTCAGATGACAGGGAGAGGCACTGAAGCTTTCTTT.

CDR3 sequence reads: CASSKQISNQPQHF. DNA for the CDR3: TGTGCCAGCAGTAAACAGATAAGCAATCAGCCCCAGCATTTT. This chain connects TRBV6-2 or TRBV6-3 to TRBJ1-5, with D uncertain. V was pared by 5 bases and J by 1 base, with 9 bases between. There are 14 residues in the CDR3. CDR1 and CDR2 from the germline V gene are MNHEY and SVGEGT.

To note about this clone: The conserved phenylalanine or tryptophan is not found at the CDR3 terminus, so this likely reflects a read error. The CDR3 DNA reads TGTGCCATCCTGAGAGGAGCGTACAACCCACGACCATCATCTAGCACAGATACGCAGTATCTT. Its translation: CAILRGAYNPRPSSSTDTQYL. The rearrangement joins TRBV10-3 to TRBJ2-3; D unresolved. CDR1 and CDR2 (germline): ENHRY, SYGVKD. V was clipped by 8 bases and J by 0 bases, with 33 bases between them. The CDR3 has 21 amino acids.

This chain connects TRBV10-3 to TRBJ2-2, with 11 positions matching TRBD1. J lost 5 bases, V lost 5 bases, and 7 bases had no gene match. Germline V gene lookup returns CDR1 ENHRY and CDR2 SYGVKD. CDR3 size: 16 residues. CDR3 residues: CAISTGQGAGTGELFF. For the CDR3, the DNA is TGTGCCATCAGTACCGGACAGGGGGCAGGGACCGGGGAGCTGTTTTTT.

The V call is TRBV6-2 or TRBV6-3, the J call TRBJ1-2; D perhaps matches TRBD1 (5 bases). CDR3 length equals 14 residues. Trimming pared 2 bases from V and 5 bases from J, leaving 12 bases between. Germline CDR1 MNHEY, CDR2 SVGEGT. The chain's CDR3 is CASSYQAGRYGYTF. CDR3 nucleotide sequence: TGTGCCAGCAGTTACCAGGCAGGGAGGTATGGCTACACCTTC.

This chain connects TRBV19 to TRBJ1-1, with a tentative D call TRBD1 (6 bases). The germline V gene encodes CDR1 LNHDA and CDR2 SQIVND (reference sequence). Trimming left V 2 bases short and J 8 bases short, with 18 bases between. This CDR3 region has 15 residues. The CDR3 sequence: CASSIHSTGLAEAFF. CDR3 nucleotide sequence: TGTGCCAGTAGTATACACTCTACAGGGCTCGCGGAAGCTTTCTTT.